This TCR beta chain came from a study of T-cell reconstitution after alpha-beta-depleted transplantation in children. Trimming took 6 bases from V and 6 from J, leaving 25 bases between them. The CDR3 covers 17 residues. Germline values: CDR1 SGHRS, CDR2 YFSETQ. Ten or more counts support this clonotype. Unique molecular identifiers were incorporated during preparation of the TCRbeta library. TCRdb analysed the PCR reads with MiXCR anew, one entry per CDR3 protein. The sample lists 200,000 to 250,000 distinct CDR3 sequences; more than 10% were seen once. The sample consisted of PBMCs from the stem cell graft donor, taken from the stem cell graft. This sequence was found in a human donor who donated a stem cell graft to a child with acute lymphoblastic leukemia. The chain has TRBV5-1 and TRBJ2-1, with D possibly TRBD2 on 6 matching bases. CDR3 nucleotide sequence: TGCGCCAGCACCCATAGCTGGCCAGCGGGTAAACCCAATGAGCAGTTCTTC. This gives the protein CASTHSWPAGKPNEQFF.